Detailed here is one T cell receptor beta chain. The authors' processing: Nucleated cell number was recorded as an estimate derived from reference gene primer amplification. Method: immunoSEQ multiplex PCR; TCRdb's copy keeps in-frame clones and lacks some. The D gene and trimming were derived from the DNA, and the V and J assignments and clone size from that table. This table has about 220,000 clones, about 79% appearing once. Germline V gene lookup returns CDR1 SGHRS and CDR2 YFSETQ. This CDR3 has 14 residues. V trimming: 4 bases; J trimming: 9 bases; junction bases outside the gene matches: 9. This entry belongs to a study of blood T cell repertoires in COVID-19. Whole-study context: COVID-19 samples, acute and convalescent, were from the United States, Italy and Spain. The cDNA or gDNA used as material had been derived from T cells, B-cell-depleted T cells, or PBMCs.

The V and J genes are TRBV5-1 and TRBJ2-4, with 8 bases aligning to TRBD1. The receptor was isolated from a man aged 50 or older with active or convalescent COVID-19. The specimen sequenced was peripheral blood. DNA for the CDR3: TGCGCCAGCAGCCCTGGGACAGGTACTGGCATTCAGTACTTC. Protein sequence: CASSPGTGTGIQYF.